The clone carrying this T cell receptor beta chain has at least ten counts. The antigen remains undetermined. The data were obtained in a study of neurological immune-mediated disorders. Study observations and caveats: Clinical features showed no association with the multiple sclerosis repertoire cluster, and MRI features showed none either.

Trimming cost V 1 base and J 1 base; bases outside gene matches: 7. The V gene's germline CDR1 is DFQATT and CDR2 SNEGSKA (reference sequence). The CDR3 runs 15 residues. With 10-nucleotide random UMIs, 5'RACE was used to make the cDNA. TCRdb reprocessed the 5' RACE reads with MiXCR, giving one entry per CDR3 protein. The table records over 65,000 distinct CDR3 sequences, around 2.6% of them present only once. Sequences were obtained from PBMCs. The chain couples TRBV20-1 to TRBJ2-7, with TRBD2 identical over 7 bases. This TCR was sampled from a woman in her thirties with multiple sclerosis. The CDR3 DNA is TGCAGTGCTAGAGTGCCTAGCGGAATTTCCTACGAGCAGTACTTC. This encodes CSARVPSGISYEQYF.